Detailed here is one T cell receptor (beta chain). Antigen unknown. Nashville, Tennessee was home to all donors, who were Caucasian adults. This sample is drawn from a study of shared clonotypes between healthy human individuals. Study-level information: The composition of the donors was a couple of women and a few men aged 18 to 49. CD4 naive cells filled three plates per donor, CD4 memory three, CD8 naive two and CD8 memory one. Study results and limitations: Some clonotypes were shared by all four sorted-subset donors, while others were not shared. The non-shared ones had lower generation probabilities than the shared ones.

Germline V gene lookup returns CDR1 SGHRS and CDR2 YFSETQ. CDR3 size: 17 residues. The germline V and J ends were trimmed by 4 bases and 3 bases, with 23 bases remaining between them. Sequencing was performed with immunoSEQ multiplex PCR; in TCRdb, only in-frame clones are kept and a portion is missing. Counted here are around 980,000 clones, 75% to 80% occurring once; the ten biggest clones make up 0.5% to 0.65%. The V and J genes are TRBV5-1 and TRBJ2-7; D possibly corresponds to TRBD2 (6 bases). Sequenced: memory CD4+ T cells from PBMCs. The sample's subset: CD45RA-negative fraction. This receptor was identified in a man younger than 35 in good health. Some clones in this sample may be carry-over from other donors' samples. DNA for the CDR3: TGCGCCAGCAGCCCGGGACTCAACTCGGGAGTGGGCTACGAGCAGTACTTC. Its protein product is CASSPGLNSGVGYEQYF.